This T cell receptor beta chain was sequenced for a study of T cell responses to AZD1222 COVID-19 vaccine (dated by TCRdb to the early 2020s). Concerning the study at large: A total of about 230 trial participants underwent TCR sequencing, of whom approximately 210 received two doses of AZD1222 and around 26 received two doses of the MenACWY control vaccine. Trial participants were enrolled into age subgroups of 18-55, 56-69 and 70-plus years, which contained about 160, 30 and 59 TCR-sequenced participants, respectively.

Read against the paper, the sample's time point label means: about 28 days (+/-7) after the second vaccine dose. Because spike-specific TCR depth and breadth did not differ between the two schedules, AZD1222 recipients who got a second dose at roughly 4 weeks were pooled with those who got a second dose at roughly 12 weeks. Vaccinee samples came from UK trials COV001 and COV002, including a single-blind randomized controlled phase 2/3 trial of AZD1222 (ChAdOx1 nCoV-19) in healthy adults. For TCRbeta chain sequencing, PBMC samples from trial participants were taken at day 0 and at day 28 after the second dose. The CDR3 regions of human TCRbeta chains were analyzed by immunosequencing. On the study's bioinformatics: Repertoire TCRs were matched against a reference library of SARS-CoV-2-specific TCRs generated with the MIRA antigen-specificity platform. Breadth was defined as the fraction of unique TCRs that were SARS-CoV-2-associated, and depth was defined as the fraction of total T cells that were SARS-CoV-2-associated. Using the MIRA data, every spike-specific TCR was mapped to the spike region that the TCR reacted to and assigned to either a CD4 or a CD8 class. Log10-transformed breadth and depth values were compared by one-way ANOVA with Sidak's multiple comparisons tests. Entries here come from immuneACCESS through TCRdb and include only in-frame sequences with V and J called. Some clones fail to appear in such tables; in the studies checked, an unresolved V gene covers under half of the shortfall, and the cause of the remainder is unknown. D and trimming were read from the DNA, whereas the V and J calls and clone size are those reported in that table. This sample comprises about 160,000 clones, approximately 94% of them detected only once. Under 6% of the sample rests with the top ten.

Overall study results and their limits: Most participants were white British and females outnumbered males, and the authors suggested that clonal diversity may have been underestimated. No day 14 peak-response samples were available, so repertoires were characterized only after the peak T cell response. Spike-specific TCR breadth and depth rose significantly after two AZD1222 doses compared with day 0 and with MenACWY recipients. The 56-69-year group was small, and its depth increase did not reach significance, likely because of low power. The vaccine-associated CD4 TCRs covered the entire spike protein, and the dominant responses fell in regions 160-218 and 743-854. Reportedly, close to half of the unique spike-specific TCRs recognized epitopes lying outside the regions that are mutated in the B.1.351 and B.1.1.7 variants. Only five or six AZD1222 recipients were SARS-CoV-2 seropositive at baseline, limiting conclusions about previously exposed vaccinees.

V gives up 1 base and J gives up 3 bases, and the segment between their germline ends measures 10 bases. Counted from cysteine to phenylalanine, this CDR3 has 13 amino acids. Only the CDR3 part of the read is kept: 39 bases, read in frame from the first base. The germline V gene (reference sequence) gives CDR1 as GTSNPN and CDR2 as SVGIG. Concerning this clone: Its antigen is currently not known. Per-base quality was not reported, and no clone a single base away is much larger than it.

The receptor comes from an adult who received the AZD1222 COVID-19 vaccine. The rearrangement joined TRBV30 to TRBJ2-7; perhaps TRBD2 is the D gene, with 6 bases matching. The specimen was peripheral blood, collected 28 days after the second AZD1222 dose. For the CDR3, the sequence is CAWSGGLFYEQYF. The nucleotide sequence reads TGTGCCTGGAGTGGGGGACTTTTCTACGAGCAGTACTTC.